What follows is one TCR beta chain and its context. This sample is drawn from a study of cytomegalovirus exposure and HLA in healthy donors. Study summary: Some 87 million unique TCRs from HLA-typed donors were held in an early release of data.

The CDR3 is made up of 15 amino acids. Germline lookup yields CDR1 SEHNR and CDR2 FQNEAQ (reference sequence). The J segment lost 0 bases and the V segment lost 11 bases, leaving 10 bases of the junction unmatched. Both 60 Vbeta primers and 13 Jbeta primers went into the PCR. The method was immunoSEQ multiplex PCR; TCRdb's version includes in-frame clones alone and lacks a portion of them. The table includes roughly 100,000 clones, approximately 78% detected once. The clonotype was recovered from a woman aged 55-75 years in good health and CMV-seronegative. The gene calls are TRBV7-9 and TRBJ2-3; 8 bases fit TRBD1. Sequencing input: PBMCs. The CDR3 DNA reads TGTGCCTCCAGGGGGCCGGGACTTAGCACAGATACGCAGTATTTT. Protein sequence: CASRGPGLSTDTQYF. Using reference TRBV7-9 and TRBJ2-3 for the parts outside the CDR3, the full variable domain is DTGVSQNPRHKITKRGQNVTFRCDPISEHNRLYWYRQTLGQGPEFLTYFQNEAQLEKSRLLSDRFSAERPKGSFSTLEIQRTEQGDSAMYLCASRGPGLSTDTQYFGPGTRLTVL.